A selection of T cell receptor beta chains follows, all from one sample in a study of T-cell memory formation after mild COVID-19. One entry per CDR3 protein results from TCRdb running MiXCR on the 5' RACE reads. The sample carries 550,000 to 700,000 distinct CDR3 sequences, roughly 17% recorded once. The material sequenced was PBMCs or a T cell subset sorted from them (not recorded which). These receptors were taken from an adult woman who had mild COVID-19 (a few samples of this study predate the infection). Cell type and time point are not known. CDR3s include the opening cysteine and the closing phenylalanine or tryptophan. The order of the fields is clone size, V gene, J gene, D gene, CDR3 protein, CDR3 DNA. D genes are given only for firm matches. Expanded clones get a size class; other rows say once, few or many, or leave the size out.

clone_size: few; v_call: TRBV28; j_call: TRBJ2-5; d_call: .; cdr3_aa: CASSAGPLPETQYF; cdr3_nt: TGTGCCAGCAGTGCCGGGCCCCTCCCAGAGACCCAGTACTTC
clone_size: few; v_call: TRBV14; j_call: TRBJ2-5; d_call: TRBD1; cdr3_aa: CASSQGQVRETQYF; cdr3_nt: TGTGCCAGCAGCCAGGGACAGGTGCGGGAGACCCAGTACTTC
clone_size: .; v_call: TRBV4-2; j_call: TRBJ2-5; d_call: TRBD2; cdr3_aa: CASSQDLVAGDRETQYF; cdr3_nt: TGTGCCAGCAGCCAAGACCTGGTAGCGGGAGATAGAGAGACCCAGTACTTC
clone_size: few; v_call: TRBV7-9; j_call: TRBJ1-1; d_call: .; cdr3_aa: CASSFGTNREAFF; cdr3_nt: TGTGCCAGCAGCTTCGGGACCAACCGGGAAGCTTTCTTT
clone_size: few; v_call: TRBV18; j_call: TRBJ2-1; d_call: TRBD2; cdr3_aa: CASSRPGGAVEQFF; cdr3_nt: TGTGCCAGCTCAAGGCCCGGGGGGGCTGTCGAGCAGTTCTTC
clone_size: .; v_call: TRBV7-6; j_call: TRBJ2-1; d_call: .; cdr3_aa: CASSLVGGVYNEQFF; cdr3_nt: TGTGCCAGCAGCTTAGTTGGCGGGGTATACAATGAGCAGTTCTTC
clone_size: .; v_call: TRBV7-6; j_call: TRBJ2-3; d_call: .; cdr3_aa: CASRPFTDTQYF; cdr3_nt: TGTGCCAGCCGGCCATTTACAGATACGCAGTATTTT
clone_size: .; v_call: TRBV9; j_call: TRBJ2-5; d_call: TRBD2; cdr3_aa: CASSASTSGMKETQYF; cdr3_nt: TGTGCCAGCAGCGCCTCGACTAGCGGCATGAAAGAGACCCAGTACTTC
clone_size: .; v_call: TRBV12-3/TRBV12-4; j_call: TRBJ1-4; d_call: TRBD1; cdr3_aa: CASSFSSSGTGPEKLFF; cdr3_nt: TGTGCCAGCAGTTTTTCCTCGTCCGGGACAGGACCTGAAAAACTGTTTTTT
clone_size: few; v_call: TRBV5-1; j_call: TRBJ2-1; d_call: .; cdr3_aa: CASSLSPSSGYNEQFF; cdr3_nt: TGCGCCAGCAGCTTGTCCCCTTCCAGCGGCTACAATGAGCAGTTCTTC
clone_size: .; v_call: TRBV7-9; j_call: TRBJ2-1; d_call: .; cdr3_aa: CASSLGAGYYNEQFF; cdr3_nt: TGTGCCAGCAGCTTAGGGGCGGGATACTACAATGAGCAGTTCTTC